A single sample gave rise to the 8 T cell receptor beta chains below, sequenced in a study of blood T cell repertoires in COVID-19 (dated by TCRdb to 2020 to 2022). The library was obtained by the immunoSEQ multiplex PCR assay. TCRdb took over this immuneACCESS table, retaining in-frame rearrangements with V and J assigned. Such tables are incomplete; in checked studies, under half of the missing clones stem from an unresolved V gene, and the remainder is unexplained. In all, the sample holds some 130,000 clones, and roughly 80% of those were seen once. The top ten constitute approximately 9.9% of the sample. Sample: peripheral blood. These receptors all stem from a man in his fifties or sixties who had recovered from COVID-19.

In this sample, this clone turned up once. The CDR3 nucleotides are TGTGCCAGCAGCCGACTAGCGGGAGGGCCCAATGAGCAGTTCTTC. It yields the protein CASSRLAGGPNEQFF. This sequence joins TRBV7-9 and TRBJ2-1; 14 positions agree with TRBD2. This CDR3 is built from 15 residues. Looked up from germline, CDR1 is SEHNR and CDR2 is FQNEAQ (reference sequence). V shed 5 bases and J 6 bases; nucleotides not matched to a gene: 3.

The chain carries TRBV4-2 and TRBJ2-1; 8 nucleotides line up with TRBD2. Germline assignment: CDR1 LGHNA and CDR2 YNFKEQ. This CDR3 has 13 amino acids. V lost 0 bases to trimming and J lost 13 bases; unmatched junction nucleotides: 5. The CDR3 loop is CASSQDTGGLQFF. The CDR3 nucleotides read TGTGCCAGCAGCCAAGACACGGGGGGGCTACAGTTCTTC.

This clone was seen only a few times. The V call is TRBV30, the J call TRBJ2-5; 8 bases are a match to TRBD1. The CDR3 has 16 amino acids. With 5 bases clipped from V and 1 base from J, the junction kept 12 bases outside the gene matches. The germline V gene has CDR1 GTSNPN and CDR2 SVGIG (reference sequence). In nucleotides, the CDR3 is TGTGCCTGGGACCAACACTCAACAGGGGGCCAAGAGACCCAGTACTTC. The encoded protein is CAWDQHSTGGQETQYF.

The rearrangement uses TRBV9 and TRBJ1-6; D uncertain. The V gene's germline CDR1 is SGDLS and CDR2 YYNGEE. This CDR3 has 14 residues. Deletions cut 5 bases from V and 5 bases from J, with 11 bases between. CDR3 DNA sequence: TGTGCCAGCAGTGAGGGAGTGAATAATTCACCCCTCCACTTT. This codes for CASSEGVNNSPLHF.

The chain uses TRBV25-1 and TRBJ1-1, with D uncertain. Trimming shortened V by 2 bases and J by 5 bases, and 9 bases separated the two germline ends. The CDR3 loop spans 13 amino acids. Looked up from germline, CDR1 is MGHDK and CDR2 is SYGVNS. CDR3 sequence reads: CASSEAGRTEAFF. The CDR3 DNA reads TGTGCCAGCAGTGAAGCGGGCCGGACTGAAGCTTTCTTT.

This clone came up a few times. This chain links TRBV2 with TRBJ1-5; D uncertain. CDR1 SNHLY and CDR2 FYNNEI come from the germline V gene. The CDR3 extends over 15 amino acids. V was cut by 0 bases and J by 3 bases, with 9 bases left in between. As DNA, the CDR3 is TGTGCCAGCAGTGAAGCGCGGATTTCCAATCAGCCCCAGCATTTT. This codes for CASSEARISNQPQHF. Supplemented by reference TRBV2 and TRBJ1-5, the full variable domain reads EPEVTQTPSHQVTQMGQEVILRCVPISNHLYFYWYRQILGQKVEFLVSFYNNEISEKSEIFDDQFSVERPDGSNFTLKIRSTKLEDSAMYFCASSEARISNQPQHFGDGTRLSIL.

This chain joins TRBV4-2 and TRBJ2-2; TRBD1 agrees at 7 bases. The CDR3 totals 15 residues. Looked up from germline, CDR1 is LGHNA and CDR2 is YNFKEQ. The ends lost 1 base at V and 4 bases at J; junction bases unmatched: 3. CDR3 residues: CASSQGGQTTGELFF. The CDR3 bases are TGTGCCAGCAGCCAAGGGGGACAGACCACCGGGGAGCTGTTTTTT.

This chain connects TRBV5-6 to TRBJ1-4; D might be TRBD1 (5 bases). Between the trimmed V and J ends, which lost 5 bases and 3 bases, there was a span of 23 bases. There are 18 residues in the CDR3. Germline lookup yields CDR1 SGHDT and CDR2 YYEEEE. CDR3 nucleotides: TGTGCCAGCAGATTCCCGGGGGTATGGGAGGGTTCTAATGAAAAACTGTTTTTT. It yields the protein CASRFPGVWEGSNEKLFF.